The T cell receptor beta chain described here comes from a study of blood T cells in healthy people across ages. A few counts support this clonotype. The second PCR ran about 6 to 11 cycles with a sample-barcoded 5' primer and J-beta primers. A template-switch adaptor with 12 random nucleotides tagged each cDNA molecule. TCRdb passed the 5' RACE reads through MiXCR, listing each CDR3 protein once. Altogether hundreds of thousands of distinct CDR3 sequences are present, about 25% being singletons, with the ten largest covering just under 9.5%. Germline V gene data show CDR1 as LGHNA and CDR2 as YNFKEQ. The V end lost 1 base, the J end lost 2 bases, and 17 bases lay between the germline ends. The CDR3 contains 17 residues. These data were likewise used in another study, on T cells of mothers and their children.

Sequences were obtained from blood. This receptor was identified in a boy aged 5-17 years in good health. The J gene is TRBJ1-1, the V gene TRBV4-2, with D maybe TRBD1 (6 bases). The CDR3 DNA sequence: TGTGCCAGCAGCCAAGGGGACACCGCGAGAGGAAACACTGAAGCTTTCTTT. As protein: CASSQGDTARGNTEAFF.